The text below deals with one T cell receptor (beta chain). Its antigen is still unknown. The protocol was immunoSEQ multiplex PCR, while the TCRdb copy is restricted to in-frame clones and leaves out a portion. The sample contains about 450,000 clones, roughly 77% of which appear only once. This specimen belongs to a study of shared clonotypes between healthy human individuals. Study details: Donors were two women and three men aged 18 to 49.

Germline loops: CDR1 WNHNN, CDR2 SYGVQD (reference sequence). This CDR3 comprises 13 residues. General study results and limits: Sampling covered blood only; tissue repertoires likely differ.

The receptor's source is a woman between 40 and 55 years old in good health. Some clones in this sample may be carry-over from other donors' samples. Material: PBMCs. The chain is built from TRBV10-1 and TRBJ2-5; D possibly corresponds to TRBD1 (5 bases). Judging by the DNA end, TRBJ2-7 fits better; the J call may be wrong. The CDR3 nucleotides read TGCGCCAGCAGTGAGTCAGGGGTATACGAGCAGTACTTC. Translating it yields CASSESGVYEQYF.